The 7 T cell receptor beta chains given below trace back to one sample, sequenced in a study of regulatory and conventional T cells in RAG deficiency. The table came from immunoSEQ multiplex PCR; TCRdb's copy has only in-frame clones and leaves some out. Of approximately 7,000 clones listed, about 93% were seen once; the top ten hold approximately 1.5%. Blood CD4+ CD25-high CD127-low regulatory T cells supplied the genomic DNA template. These sequences were also reported in another study, on regulatory T cells. Turning to that study: Primers: 52 TRBV forward and 13 TRBJ reverse.

The sequencing sample was made of CD127- CD25+ CD4+ Tregs sorted from blood. Receptor source: a human donor in good health.

The rearrangement links TRBV6-5 to TRBJ1-6; possible D gene TRBD1, 5 bases. V dropped 2 bases and J dropped 9 bases, with 8 bases sitting between them. CDR1 and CDR2 (germline): MNHEY, SVGAGI. The CDR3 has 13 residues. The DNA of the CDR3 is TGTGCCAGCAGTTACAGGGGAGGTTCACCCCTCCACTTT. Its protein product is CASSYRGGSPLHF.

The genes are TRBV4-2 and TRBJ2-7, with 9 bases identical to TRBD2. In germline, CDR1 is LGHNA, CDR2 YNFKEQ. This CDR3 has 16 amino acids. After removal of 0 bases from V and 2 bases from J, the junction contained 5 bases not matched to a gene. CDR3 DNA sequence: TGTGCCAGCAGCCAAGACTCTAGCGGGGCCACCTACGAGCAGTACTTC. This encodes CASSQDSSGATYEQYF.

The chain is built from TRBV2 and TRBJ2-2, with TRBD1 matching 9 bases. V was clipped by 4 bases and J by 1 base; unmatched bases: 4. The CDR3 has 16 residues. Germline loops: CDR1 SNHLY, CDR2 FYNNEI. The CDR3 DNA follows: TGTGCCAGCAGTGGGACAGGGGCTTTGAACACCGGGGAGCTGTTTTTT. This encodes CASSGTGALNTGELFF. The variable domain in full, with the rest retrieved from reference TRBV2 and TRBJ2-2, is EPEVTQTPSHQVTQMGQEVILRCVPISNHLYFYWYRQILGQKVEFLVSFYNNEISEKSEIFDDQFSVERPDGSNFTLKIRSTKLEDSAMYFCASSGTGALNTGELFFGEGSRLTVL.

The J gene is TRBJ2-5, the V gene TRBV9; TRBD2 agrees at 11 bases. This CDR3 is built from 16 residues. J gave up 5 bases and V 0 bases, and 6 bases lay outside the gene matches. Germline CDR1 and CDR2: SGDLS and YYNGEE. The CDR3 nucleotides read TGTGCCAGCAGCGTAGGTAGCGGGGGGGCCCGGGAGACCCAGTACTTC. It specifies CASSVGSGGARETQYF.

The rearrangement uses TRBV30 and TRBJ2-5, with 10 nucleotides matching TRBD1. V was clipped by 5 bases and J by 2 bases; unmatched bases: 5. The CDR3 sequence is 14 residues long. Germline V gene data show CDR1 as GTSNPN and CDR2 as SVGIG (reference sequence). The CDR3, as DNA: TGTGCCTGGGCCCGGGACAGGGGTCAAGAGACCCAGTACTTC. It codes for CAWARDRGQETQYF.

The V and J genes are TRBV9 and TRBJ2-3; the D gene is possibly TRBD1 (5 bases). The CDR3 length is 19 residues. The germline gives CDR1 SGDLS, CDR2 YYNGEE. V shed 3 bases and J shed 0 bases, with 23 bases lying between them. The CDR3 here is CASSGPTSTPTASTDTQYF. DNA of the CDR3: TGTGCCAGCAGCGGACCCACCTCTACCCCGACAGCTAGCACAGATACGCAGTATTTT.

The genes are TRBV11-2 and TRBJ2-1; 7 bases match TRBD1. The CDR3 runs to 15 residues. Per the germline V gene, CDR1 is SGHAT and CDR2 is FQNNGV. J was trimmed by 4 bases and V by 3 bases; bases with no gene match: 6. This chain's CDR3 is CASSLRRGKYNEQFF. CDR3 bases: TGTGCCAGCAGCTTGCGCAGGGGGAAGTACAATGAGCAGTTCTTC.